These T cell receptor beta chains were read from a single sample in a study of CD8 T cells in Susac syndrome. TCRdb reanalysed the immunoSEQ multiplex PCR reads using MiXCR and keeps one entry per CDR3 protein. The sample lists approximately 220,000 distinct CDR3 sequences; 92% were seen once. Sample: CD8+ T cells from PBMCs. The receptor set was obtained from a human donor with multiple sclerosis. Both conserved end residues are part of each CDR3. A D gene is named only where the DNA matches it firmly. Clone size appears in some rows only: once, few, many, or a class for an expanded clone.

CDR3 protein	CDR3 DNA	V gene	CDR3 length	D gene	J gene	clone size
CATSSDRGWTEAFF	TGTGCCACCAGCAGTGACAGGGGTTGGACTGAAGCTTTCTTT	TRBV15	14	TRBD1	TRBJ1-1	-
CASSPVLNTDTQYF	TGCGCCAGCAGCCCGGTACTTAACACAGATACGCAGTATTTT	TRBV4-1	14	-	TRBJ2-3	-
CASSVVGAHEQYF	TGTGCCAGCAGCGTAGTTGGGGCCCACGAGCAGTACTTC	TRBV9	13	-	TRBJ2-7	-
CASSQDREEAGELFF	TGCGCCAGCAGCCAAGATCGTGAAGAGGCCGGGGAGCTGTTTTTT	TRBV4-3	15	-	TRBJ2-2	-
CASSSTWNEQFF	TGTGCCAGTAGTTCGACATGGAATGAGCAGTTCTTC	TRBV19	12	-	TRBJ2-1	-
CASSPGPSTGELFF	TGTGCCAGCAGCCCAGGGCCAAGCACCGGGGAGCTGTTTTTT	TRBV12-3/TRBV12-4	14	-	TRBJ2-2	-
CASIHRDNPSTDTQYF	TGTGCCAGCATCCATAGGGACAATCCTAGCACAGATACGCAGTATTTT	TRBV7-9	16	-	TRBJ2-3	-
CASSLVGPGEGYGYTF	TGCGCCAGCAGCCTAGTGGGACCCGGCGAGGGCTATGGCTACACCTTC	TRBV4-3	16	-	TRBJ1-2	-
CATSVGQSGNTIYF	TGTGCCACCAGTGTGGGACAGTCTGGAAACACCATATATTTT	TRBV24-1	14	TRBD1	TRBJ1-3	-
CASSLTHSNNIQYF	TGTGCCAGCAGCCTGACCCACTCCAACAACATTCAGTACTTC	TRBV27	14	-	TRBJ2-4	-
CASSHHTDRDEAFF	TGTGCCAGCAGCCATCATACTGACAGAGATGAAGCTTTCTTT	TRBV5-4	14	-	TRBJ1-1	once
CASRPSAGTGDKYGYTF	TGTGCCAGCAGACCGTCGGCCGGGACAGGGGATAAGTATGGCTACACCTTC	TRBV5-4	17	TRBD1	TRBJ1-2	-
CASSPYLQTSGSGTDTQYF	TGTGCCAGCAGTCCCTACCTTCAGACTAGCGGGAGTGGTACAGATACGCAGTATTTT	TRBV2	19	TRBD2	TRBJ2-3	-
CASSFLGEKLFF	TGTGCCAGCAGTTTCCTAGGGGAAAAACTGTTTTTT	TRBV7-9	12	-	TRBJ1-4	-
CASSEGTGEPQHF	TGTGCCAGCAGCGAGGGGACGGGGGAGCCCCAGCATTTT	TRBV9	13	-	TRBJ1-5	-
CASSSVPGDYGYTF	TGTGCCAGCAGTTCAGTTCCAGGAGACTATGGCTACACCTTC	TRBV5-4	14	-	TRBJ1-2	-
CASSPGLRVGEQYF	TGTGCCAGCAGCCCGGGACTAAGGGTAGGGGAGCAGTACTTC	TRBV6-6	14	TRBD2	TRBJ2-7	-
CASSPIDGTPYEQYF	TGTGCCAGCAGCCCGATTGACGGGACACCCTACGAGCAGTACTTC	TRBV7-9	15	-	TRBJ2-7	-